This T cell receptor (beta chain) was identified in a study of blood T cell repertoires in COVID-19. Whole-study context: From T cells, B-cell-depleted T cells, or PBMCs came the material, which was cDNA or gDNA.

As processed by the authors: Estimated nucleated cell counts came from reference gene primer amplification. Using immunoSEQ multiplex PCR, the repertoire was profiled, and TCRdb retains in-frame clones only, with some absent. V, J and clone size derive from that table, while D and trimming were established from the DNA sequence. Here the sample spans fewer than 75,000 clones, roughly 84% being singletons. The junction had 5 bases not matched to a gene; V was cut back by 3 bases and J by 4 bases. CDR1 and CDR2 (germline): LGHNA, YSLEER. The CDR3 has 14 amino acids. The sample taken for sequencing was peripheral blood. The chain is built from TRBV4-3 and TRBJ1-1, with TRBD1 identical over 7 bases. This TCR derives from a man in his 70s with acute or convalescent COVID-19. The CDR3 bases are TGCGCCAGCAGCCATTCGACAGGGACCACTGAAGCTTTCTTT. Residues: CASSHSTGTTEAFF.